Listed here are 31 T cell receptor beta chains from one sample, sequenced in a study of somatic mutations in cytotoxic T cells in rheumatoid arthritis. Using immunoSEQ multiplex PCR, the repertoire was profiled, and TCRdb retains in-frame clones only, with some absent. The sample holds some 14,000 clones, 70% to 85% seen once. The material sequenced was CD8+ T cells sorted from blood. These receptors were obtained from an adult with rheumatoid arthritis.

The chain couples TRBV5-6 to TRBJ2-7; D call uncertain. This CDR3 has 14 amino acids. Germline lookup yields CDR1 SGHDT and CDR2 YYEEEE. Trimming removed 2 bases at V and 1 base at J, with 10 bases between. The CDR3 is CASSFRQNSYEQYF. In DNA form, the CDR3 reads TGTGCCAGCAGCTTTCGCCAGAATTCCTACGAGCAGTACTTC.

The gene calls are TRBV11-3 and TRBJ2-7; D unclear. In germline, CDR1 is SGHNT, CDR2 YENEEA. This CDR3 has 12 amino acids. V was trimmed by 4 bases and J by 4 bases, leaving 8 bases between them. CDR3 sequence: CASSSDSYEQYF. CDR3 nucleotides: TGTGCCAGCAGCTCAGACTCGTACGAGCAGTACTTC.

This chain uses TRBV4-2 with TRBJ2-1, with D perhaps TRBD1 or TRBD2 (6 bases each). The CDR3 totals 17 residues. From germline, CDR1 is LGHNA and CDR2 YNFKEQ. The V end lost 2 bases, the J end lost 5 bases, and 19 bases lay between the germline ends. The CDR3 reads CASSQTGGVGANNEQFF. CDR3 nucleotide sequence: TGTGCCAGCAGCCAAACCGGGGGCGTCGGTGCTAACAATGAGCAGTTCTTC.

V and J are TRBV19 and TRBJ1-4; TRBD1 matches 10 bases. The junction had 7 bases not matched to a gene; V was cut back by 6 bases and J by 0 bases. The germline V gene has CDR1 LNHDA and CDR2 SQIVND (reference sequence). This CDR3 is 17 amino acids long. DNA for the CDR3: TGTGCCAGTAGGCTTCCGGGACAGGGGTCAACTAATGAAAAACTGTTTTTT. Amino acid sequence: CASRLPGQGSTNEKLFF.

The chain combines TRBV11-2 with TRBJ2-6, with 7 nucleotides matching TRBD1. This CDR3 comprises 18 residues. V was clipped by 1 base and J by 0 bases; unmatched bases: 6. Germline V lookup: CDR1 SGHAT, CDR2 FQNNGV. The CDR3 here is CASSLVGQVYSGANVLTF. CDR3 sequence (DNA): TGTGCCAGCAGCTTAGTAGGACAGGTCTACTCTGGGGCCAACGTCCTGACTTTC.

The rearrangement joins TRBV7-2 to TRBJ1-1; D call uncertain. Germline assignment: CDR1 SGHTA and CDR2 FQGNSA. CDR3 length: 15 amino acids. Trimming pared 5 bases from V and 3 bases from J, leaving 16 bases between. In nucleotides, the CDR3 is TGTGCCAGCAGCCCCGGACTCACTCCCTACACTGAAGCTTTCTTT. Translating it yields CASSPGLTPYTEAFF.

The genes are TRBV6-5 and TRBJ1-2, with D unresolved. The CDR3 is 15 amino acids. Germline V CDR1 and CDR2: MNHEY, SVGAGI. Deletions cut 0 bases from V and 2 bases from J, with 10 bases between. The CDR3 region has the DNA TGTGCCAGCAGTTACTCTCTTGCATCCAACTATGGCTACACCTTC. Its translation: CASSYSLASNYGYTF.

The V gene is TRBV2, the J gene TRBJ1-4; D is possibly TRBD1 (5 bases). Germline assignment: CDR1 SNHLY and CDR2 FYNNEI. Deletions cut 4 bases from V and 0 bases from J, with 9 bases between. This CDR3 spans 15 amino acids. CDR3 coding DNA: TGTGCCAGCAGTGGGGGGACGGCAACTAATGAAAAACTGTTTTTT. It specifies CASSGGTATNEKLFF.

This chain connects TRBV7-2 to TRBJ2-7, with 7 bases matching TRBD2. The germline gives CDR1 SGHTA, CDR2 FQGNSA. The ends lost 1 base at V and 0 bases at J; junction bases unmatched: 0. The CDR3 covers 14 residues. CDR3: CASSLGGGSYEQYF. In DNA form, the CDR3 reads TGTGCCAGCAGCTTAGGGGGGGGCTCCTACGAGCAGTACTTC.

The rearrangement joins TRBV19 to TRBJ1-2; TRBD1 aligns across 11 bases. Trimming took 5 bases from V and 6 from J; bases not matched to a gene: 5. This CDR3 has 14 amino acids. The V gene's germline CDR1 is LNHDA and CDR2 SQIVND (reference sequence). The CDR3 bases are TGTGCCAGTAGTGCGGACAGGGGGCGCGATGGCTACACCTTC. Translating gives CASSADRGRDGYTF. Drawing the rest from reference TRBV19 and TRBJ1-2, the complete variable domain is DGGITQSPKYLFRKEGQNVTLSCEQNLNHDAMYWYRQDPGQGLRLIYYSQIVNDFQKGDIAEGYSVSREKKESFPLTVTSAQKNPTAFYLCASSADRGRDGYTFGSGTRLTVV.

This clone was counted a few times. The chain couples TRBV29-1 to TRBJ2-7; D call uncertain. Deletions cut 4 bases from V and 0 bases from J, with 10 bases between. This CDR3 has 13 amino acids. The germline V gene encodes CDR1 SQVTM and CDR2 ANQGSEA. CDR3 DNA sequence: TGCAGCGTTGGCGCAGGCCTCTCCTACGAGCAGTACTTC. Translating it yields CSVGAGLSYEQYF.

The table lists this clone with a few counts. The rearrangement links TRBV4-1 to TRBJ1-6; 9 bases match TRBD1. The CDR3 totals 18 residues. V shed 1 base, J shed 9 bases, and the junction held 13 bases outside the gene matches. Germline CDR1 and CDR2: MGHRA and YSYEKL. The CDR3 here is CASSQGTGASTRGSPLHF. Here the CDR3 DNA reads TGCGCCAGCAGCCAAGGGACAGGGGCCAGTACCCGCGGTTCACCCCTCCACTTT.

V and J are TRBV27 and TRBJ2-6; D might be TRBD1 (6 bases). V lost 7 bases and J 1 base, leaving 11 bases between the germline ends. CDR1 and CDR2 (germline): MNHEY, SMNVEV (reference sequence). The CDR3 is 15 amino acids. The CDR3 nucleotides read TGTGCCAGCACCAAAGGGGGTTCTGGGGCCAACGTCCTGACTTTC. Protein product: CASTKGGSGANVLTF.

The chain is built from TRBV6-1 and TRBJ2-1; D could derive from TRBD1 or TRBD2 (5 bases each). V dropped 1 base and J dropped 3 bases, with 10 bases sitting between them. Germline CDR1 MNHNS, CDR2 SASEGT. The CDR3 sequence is 15 residues long. CDR3: CASSEGAGSYNEQFF. The DNA for the CDR3 is TGTGCCAGCAGTGAAGGCGCAGGGAGCTACAATGAGCAGTTCTTC.

V and J are TRBV9 and TRBJ2-3; D not resolved. This CDR3 contains 15 residues. Germline V CDR1 and CDR2: SGDLS, YYNGEE. V was pared by 3 bases and J by 6 bases, with 17 bases between. This CDR3 is CASSERRPLLDTQYF. The CDR3 coding sequence is TGTGCCAGCAGCGAACGACGTCCGCTGTTGGATACGCAGTATTTT.

The rearrangement links TRBV27 to TRBJ1-4; D uncertain. Germline-derived CDR1 and CDR2 are MNHEY and SMNVEV (reference sequence). The CDR3 runs 12 residues. The V end was cut by 6 bases, the J end by 8 bases, with 10 bases between. The CDR3 DNA sequence: TGTGCCAGCAGCCCCCTGGGGGAAAAACTGTTTTTT. It is translated as CASSPLGEKLFF. The full variable domain, its missing parts supplied by reference TRBV27 and TRBJ1-4, is EAQVTQNPRYLITVTGKKLTVTCSQNMNHEYMSWYRQDPGLGLRQIYYSMNVEVTDKGDVPEGYKVSRKEKRNFPLILESPSPNQTSLYFCASSPLGEKLFFGSGTQLSVL.

The chain links TRBV27 to TRBJ1-4; no reliable D call. The germline V gene encodes CDR1 MNHEY and CDR2 SMNVEV (reference sequence). The CDR3 totals 13 residues. Trimming cost V 3 bases and J 5 bases, with 7 bases left between them. The CDR3 DNA reads TGTGCCAGCAGTTTTTACCCAAATGAAAAACTGTTTTTT. Its translation is CASSFYPNEKLFF.

V usage is TRBV7-9 and J usage is TRBJ1-5; 9 nucleotides agree with TRBD1. The CDR3 extends over 14 amino acids. The V gene end was trimmed by 3 bases and the J gene end by 5 bases; junction bases not matched to a gene: 2. Germline V gene data show CDR1 as SEHNR and CDR2 as FQNEAQ (reference sequence). CDR3 in DNA: TGTGCCAGCAGCTTGGGACAGGGTTATCAGCCCCAGCATTTT. Translating it yields CASSLGQGYQPQHF.

DNA of the CDR3: TGTGCCAGCAGCGTAGGGGGCGGGGGAGGAGAGACCCAGTACTTC. Its translation is CASSVGGGGGETQYF. The V call is TRBV9, the J call TRBJ2-5; 7 nucleotides match TRBD2. The junction had 6 bases not matched to a gene; V was cut back by 0 bases and J by 4 bases. The CDR3 extends over 15 amino acids. Germline loops: CDR1 SGDLS, CDR2 YYNGEE.

The gene calls are TRBV9 and TRBJ2-1, with unresolved D. V lost 0 bases and J lost 8, with 18 bases in between. This CDR3 region has 16 residues. Germline V lookup: CDR1 SGDLS, CDR2 YYNGEE. In nucleotides, the CDR3 is TGTGCCAGCAGCGTAGCCGGTGAGAACCCGCAATATGAGCAGTTCTTC. It translates to CASSVAGENPQYEQFF.

The V call is TRBV2, the J call TRBJ2-7, with 7 bases aligning to TRBD1. J was trimmed by 1 base and V by 5 bases; bases with no gene match: 5. This CDR3 has 14 amino acids. CDR1 is SNHLY and CDR2 is FYNNEI in the germline V gene. CDR3 nucleotides: TGTGCCAGCAGTTCAGGACAGGAGTCCTACGAGCAGTACTTC. Protein sequence: CASSSGQESYEQYF.

The rearrangement joins TRBV27 to TRBJ1-1, with D unclear. This CDR3 has 15 amino acids. CDR1 is MNHEY and CDR2 is SMNVEV in the germline V gene (reference sequence). The germline V and J ends were trimmed by 8 bases and 4 bases, with 20 bases remaining between them. The CDR3 sequence is CASSPTGRSGTEAFF. The DNA for the CDR3 is TGTGCCAGCTCACCCACGGGGAGGTCGGGCACTGAAGCTTTCTTT.

CDR3 nucleotides: TGTGCCAGCAGCGTAGCGGGGGGGCTTAATGAGCAGTTCTTC. Translated, it gives CASSVAGGLNEQFF. V usage is TRBV9 and J usage is TRBJ2-1, with 8 bases fitting TRBD2. Germline CDR1 reads SGDLS; CDR2 reads YYNGEE. The CDR3 is 14 amino acids. J gave up 7 bases and V 0 bases, and 3 bases lay outside the gene matches.

In its sample, this clone ranks as medium-sized (0.01 to 0.1%). The rearrangement joins TRBV5-5 to TRBJ1-5; D is undetermined. Germline values: CDR1 SGHKS, CDR2 YYEKEE (reference sequence). Trimming pared 1 base from V and 0 bases from J, leaving 8 bases between. This CDR3 region has 15 residues. The CDR3 loop is CASSLRGTSNQPQHF. The DNA of the CDR3 is TGTGCCAGCAGCTTGAGAGGAACTAGCAATCAGCCCCAGCATTTT.

In this sample, this clone turned up a few times. This sequence joins TRBV7-9 and TRBJ2-7; D could derive from TRBD1 or TRBD2 (5 bases each). This CDR3 contains 12 residues. CDR1 is SEHNR and CDR2 is FQNEAQ in the germline V gene (reference sequence). V lost 5 bases to trimming and J lost 6 bases, with 11 bases between them. CDR3 coding DNA: TGTGCCAGCAGCGGGACGCTGGGCGAGCAGTACTTC. This translates into CASSGTLGEQYF.

The CDR3 DNA reads as TGTGCCAGCAGCTCGAACACTGAAGCTTTCTTT. It yields the protein CASSSNTEAFF. This chain joins TRBV7-9 and TRBJ1-1; no firm D call. Trimming pared 4 bases from V and 1 base from J, leaving 1 base between. The length of the CDR3 is 11 residues. Germline V gene lookup returns CDR1 SEHNR and CDR2 FQNEAQ (reference sequence).

This chain connects TRBV4-1 to TRBJ2-7; unclear D gene. Germline V lookup: CDR1 MGHRA, CDR2 YSYEKL. This CDR3 has 17 amino acids. The germline V and J ends were trimmed by 1 base and 3 bases, with 19 bases remaining between them. DNA of the CDR3: TGCGCCAGCAGCCAAGCATTAGGGCAGGCTGAGTTCTACGAGCAGTACTTC. Translating gives CASSQALGQAEFYEQYF.

The chain combines TRBV7-9 with TRBJ1-2; D not resolved. Trimming removed 2 bases from V and 8 bases from J, with 21 bases in between. Germline V CDR1 and CDR2: SEHNR, FQNEAQ (reference sequence). The CDR3 is 16 amino acids. The CDR3 DNA reads as TGTGCCAGCAGCTTAACTAGGACGGAAAACTGGGAGGGCTACACCTTC. Translated: CASSLTRTENWEGYTF.

This sequence joins TRBV11-2 and TRBJ2-5; 7 bases are a match to TRBD2. Looked up from germline, CDR1 is SGHAT and CDR2 is FQNNGV. This CDR3 is built from 13 residues. The V and J ends lost 3 bases and 3 bases, in that order; junction bases with no gene match: 1. The CDR3: CASSLSGEETQYF. The CDR3 DNA sequence: TGTGCCAGCAGCTTGAGCGGGGAAGAGACCCAGTACTTC.

The rearrangement joins TRBV4-1 to TRBJ1-1; tentatively, D is TRBD1 (6 bases). V was clipped by 2 bases and J by 5 bases, with 18 bases between them. The CDR3 runs to 16 residues. CDR1 and CDR2 (germline): MGHRA, YSYEKL. The CDR3: CASSQNPLQGWTEAFF. The DNA of the CDR3 is TGCGCCAGCAGCCAAAATCCACTACAGGGATGGACTGAAGCTTTCTTT.

The chain links TRBV30 to TRBJ1-5; D gene ambiguous. The CDR3 is 13 amino acids. Germline V gives CDR1 GTSNPN, CDR2 SVGIG (reference sequence). The V end lost 2 bases, the J end lost 7 bases, and 12 bases lay between the germline ends. CDR3 sequence reads: CAWSRGQEQPQHF. In nucleotides, the CDR3 is TGTGCCTGGAGTCGAGGGCAAGAGCAGCCCCAGCATTTT.